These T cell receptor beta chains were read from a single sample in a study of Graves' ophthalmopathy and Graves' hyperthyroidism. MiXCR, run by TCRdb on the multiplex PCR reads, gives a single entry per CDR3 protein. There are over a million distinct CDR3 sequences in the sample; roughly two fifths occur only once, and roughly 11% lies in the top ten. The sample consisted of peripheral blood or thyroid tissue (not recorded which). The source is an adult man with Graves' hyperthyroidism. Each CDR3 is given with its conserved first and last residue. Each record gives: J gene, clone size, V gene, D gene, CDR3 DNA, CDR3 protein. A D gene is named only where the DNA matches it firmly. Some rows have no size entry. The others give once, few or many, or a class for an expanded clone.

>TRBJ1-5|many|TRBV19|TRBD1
TGTGCCAGTAACAGGGGGCAGGATCAGCCCCAGCATTTT
CASNRGQDQPQHF
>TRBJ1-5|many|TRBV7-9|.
TGTGCCAGCACCCGGGCAGATCAGCCCCAGCATTTT
CASTRADQPQHF
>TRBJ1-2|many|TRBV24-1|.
TGTGCCACCAGTGAGGGCACAGGGAACTATGGCTACACCTTC
CATSEGTGNYGYTF
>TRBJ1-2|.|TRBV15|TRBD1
TGTGCCACCAGCAAACTCGACAGGGGGGCGCAAGGCTACACCTTC
CATSKLDRGAQGYTF
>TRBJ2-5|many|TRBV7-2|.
TGTGCCAGCAGCAGTTACAAGGATGTTTTAAAAGAGACCCAGTACTTC
CASSSYKDVLKETQYF
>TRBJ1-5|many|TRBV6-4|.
TGTGCCAGGTCTCAGCCCCAGCATTTT
CARSQPQHF
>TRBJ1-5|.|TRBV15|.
TGTGCCACCAGCAGATCCTACTCCGATGGGCCCCAGCATTTT
CATSRSYSDGPQHF
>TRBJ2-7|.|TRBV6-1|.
TGTGCCAGCAGTTACATCGGCAGGGGTAACGAGCAGTACTTC
CASSYIGRGNEQYF
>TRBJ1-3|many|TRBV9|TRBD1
TGTGCCAGCAGCCAGGGGGGTGAGGGAAACACCATATATTTT
CASSQGGEGNTIYF
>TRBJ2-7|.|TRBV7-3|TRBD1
TGCGCCAGCAGCCAAAATCCGGGACAGGGCCACGAGCAGTACTTC
CASSQNPGQGHEQYF
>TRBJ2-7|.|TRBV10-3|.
TGTGCCATCAGTGAGGACGGGCGGGGTTACGAGCAGTACTTC
CAISEDGRGYEQYF
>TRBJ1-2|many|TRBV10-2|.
TGCGCCAGCAGTGATACGACGGAAGGTACCTTCGCCTATGGCTACACCTTC
CASSDTTEGTFAYGYTF
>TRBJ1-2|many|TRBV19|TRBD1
TGTGCCACCCAGGGGGCAGGAGGCTACACCTTC
CATQGAGGYTF
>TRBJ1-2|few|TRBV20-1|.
TGCAGTGCTAGTGCAGGGACCTACTATGGCTACACCTTC
CSASAGTYYGYTF
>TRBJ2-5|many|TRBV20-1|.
TGCAGCGCAATCGGCAGGTACCAAGAGACCCAGTACTTC
CSAIGRYQETQYF
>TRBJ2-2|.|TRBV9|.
TGTGCCAGCAGTCAGGGTTCTCACACCGGGGAGCTGTTTTTT
CASSQGSHTGELFF
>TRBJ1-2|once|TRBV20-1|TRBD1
TGCAGTGCTAGAGATCTAGGGGGCAGAGGCTACACCTTC
CSARDLGGRGYTF
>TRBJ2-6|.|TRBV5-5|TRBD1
TGTGCCAGCAGCTCCCGACAGGGCGGCGGGGCCAACGTCCTGACTTTC
CASSSRQGGGANVLTF
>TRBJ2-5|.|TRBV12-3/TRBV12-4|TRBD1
TGTGCCAGCAGCCCATGGACAGGGGGTAAACAAGAGACCCAGTACTTC
CASSPWTGGKQETQYF
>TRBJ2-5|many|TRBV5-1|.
TGCGCCAGCAGCTTGGGACAAAGGCCACAGACCCAGTACTTC
CASSLGQRPQTQYF
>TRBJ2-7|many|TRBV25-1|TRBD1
TGTGCCAGCACAAAACCGGGACAGGGGGCCGACGAGCAGTACTTC
CASTKPGQGADEQYF
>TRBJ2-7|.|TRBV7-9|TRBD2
TGTGCCAGCAGCTTGTTAGGCGGGGGGCGCTACGAGCAGTACTTC
CASSLLGGGRYEQYF
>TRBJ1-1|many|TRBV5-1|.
TGCGCCAGCAGCTTAACGGGGCGCGGTACTGAAGCTTTCTTT
CASSLTGRGTEAFF
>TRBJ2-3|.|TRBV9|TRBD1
TGTGCCAGCAGCGCGAGGACAGGGCCCACAGATACGCAGTATTTT
CASSARTGPTDTQYF
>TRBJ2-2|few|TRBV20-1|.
TGCAGTGCCCCACGGGTGAACACTGGGGAGCTGTTTTTT
CSAPRVNTGELFF
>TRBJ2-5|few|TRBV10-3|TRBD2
TGTGCCAGCAGGCCCTTCAGCGGGGGGGATCAAGAGACCCAGTACTTC
CASRPFSGGDQETQYF
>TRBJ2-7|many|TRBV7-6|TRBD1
TGTGCCAGCAGTTCGATCAGCGGGACAGGGTTATACGAGCAGTACTTC
CASSSISGTGLYEQYF
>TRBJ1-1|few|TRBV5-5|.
TGTGCCAGCAGCTTGGGTTTGGCTGAAGCTTTCTTT
CASSLGLAEAFF
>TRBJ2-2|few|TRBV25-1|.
TGTGCCAGCAGTCCCCGGGAGCTGTTTTTT
CASSPRELFF
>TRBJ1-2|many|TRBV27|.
TGTGCCAGCAGTTTGTCGGGATGGCCTAACTATGGCTACACCTTC
CASSLSGWPNYGYTF
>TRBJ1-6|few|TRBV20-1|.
TGCAGTGCTACGGAAGTAGATGCCTCACCCCTCCACTTT
CSATEVDASPLHF
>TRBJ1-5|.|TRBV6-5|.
TGTGCCAGCAGTCCCCACATGGAAGGACAGCCCCAGCATTTT
CASSPHMEGQPQHF
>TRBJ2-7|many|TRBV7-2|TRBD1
TGTGCCAGCAGCTTAGGAGGGCAGGGGGAAGTGAGATTC
CASSLGGQGEVRF
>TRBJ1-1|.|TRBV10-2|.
TGCGCCAGCAGTGCGGCTATGGGGAAGAGGAACACTGAAGCTTTCTTT
CASSAAMGKRNTEAFF
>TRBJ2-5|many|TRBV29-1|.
TGCAGCGGTTGGGGGCGGGATCAAGAGACCCAGTACTTC
CSGWGRDQETQYF
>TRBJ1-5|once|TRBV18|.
TGTGCCAGCTCACCGAGAGATGTACTGGGGAGTCAGCCCCAGCATTTT
CASSPRDVLGSQPQHF
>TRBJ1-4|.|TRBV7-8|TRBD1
TGTGCCAGCAGCACTGGACAGGGGGCTAAACTGTTTTTT
CASSTGQGAKLFF
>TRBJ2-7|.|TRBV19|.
TGTGCCAGTAGTATAGTCGCCGGGACATTGGCCTACGAGCAGTACTTC
CASSIVAGTLAYEQYF
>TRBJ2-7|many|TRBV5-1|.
TGCGCCAGCAGCCCCAACGGATTCTCATACGAGCAGTACTTC
CASSPNGFSYEQYF
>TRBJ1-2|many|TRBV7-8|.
TGTGCCAGCAGCTTGGGGGGGGCTGAAAGCTATGGCTACACCTTC
CASSLGGAESYGYTF
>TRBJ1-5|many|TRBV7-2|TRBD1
TGTGCCAGCAGCTTGGTGCAGGGGGCGGTTCAGCCCCAGCATTTT
CASSLVQGAVQPQHF
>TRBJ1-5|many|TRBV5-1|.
TGTGCCAGCAGCTTAAATGGGAATCAGCCCCAGCATTTT
CASSLNGNQPQHF
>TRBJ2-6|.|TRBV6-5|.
TGTGCCAGCAGGGCAGGCCGCGTTGATATCTCTGGGGCCAACGTCCTGACTTTC
CASRAGRVDISGANVLTF
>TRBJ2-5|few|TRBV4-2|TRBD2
TGTGCCAGCAGCCAAGAAAGTGCGACTAGCCGTGGGGAGACCCAGTACTTC
CASSQESATSRGETQYF
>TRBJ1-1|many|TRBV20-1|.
TGCAGTGCTAGAAAGGAGTTTGGCGCTGAAGCTTTCTTT
CSARKEFGAEAFF
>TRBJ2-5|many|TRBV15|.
TGTGCCACCAGCAGAGATCGGGGGAAAGAGACCCAGTACTTC
CATSRDRGKETQYF
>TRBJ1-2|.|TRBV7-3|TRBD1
TGTACCAGCAGCCCGTCCCGGGACAGGGGTAACTATGGCTACACCTTC
CTSSPSRDRGNYGYTF
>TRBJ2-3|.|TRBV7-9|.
TGTGCCAGCAGCCCAACTATCCGAGATACGCAGTATTTT
CASSPTIRDTQYF
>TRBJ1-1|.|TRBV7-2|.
TGTGCCAGCAGCTTAGGGGACAAGGGGTGGACTGAAGCTTTCTTT
CASSLGDKGWTEAFF
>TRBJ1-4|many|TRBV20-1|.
TGCAGTGCTAGAGTTACGACAACTAATGAAAAACTGTTTTTT
CSARVTTTNEKLFF
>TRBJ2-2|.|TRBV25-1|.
TGTGCCAGCAGTGAGGGGCTTGAGACCGGGGAGCTGTTTTTT
CASSEGLETGELFF